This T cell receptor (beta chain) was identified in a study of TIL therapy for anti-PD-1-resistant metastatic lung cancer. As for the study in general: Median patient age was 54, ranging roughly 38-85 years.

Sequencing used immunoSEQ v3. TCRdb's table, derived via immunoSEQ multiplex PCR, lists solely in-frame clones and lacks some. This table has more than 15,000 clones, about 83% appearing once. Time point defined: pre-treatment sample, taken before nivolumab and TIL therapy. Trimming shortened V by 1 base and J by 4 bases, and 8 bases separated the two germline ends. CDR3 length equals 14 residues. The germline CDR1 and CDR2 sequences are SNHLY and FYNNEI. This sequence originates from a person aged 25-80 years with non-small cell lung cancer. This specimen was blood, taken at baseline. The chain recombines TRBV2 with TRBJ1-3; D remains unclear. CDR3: CASSEVSGGNTIYF. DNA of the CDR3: TGTGCCAGCAGTGAAGTTTCTGGGGGAAACACCATATATTTT.